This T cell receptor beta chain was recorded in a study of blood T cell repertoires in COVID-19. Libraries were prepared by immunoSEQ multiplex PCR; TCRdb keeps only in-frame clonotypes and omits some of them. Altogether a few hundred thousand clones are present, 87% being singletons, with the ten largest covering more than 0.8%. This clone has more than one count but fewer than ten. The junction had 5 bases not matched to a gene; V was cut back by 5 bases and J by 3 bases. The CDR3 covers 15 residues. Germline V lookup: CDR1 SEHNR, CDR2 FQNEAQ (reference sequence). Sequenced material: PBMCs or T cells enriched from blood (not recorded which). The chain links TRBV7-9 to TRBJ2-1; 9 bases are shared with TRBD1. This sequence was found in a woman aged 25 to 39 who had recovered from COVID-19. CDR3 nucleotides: TGTGCCAGCAGCCACCGGGACAGGGACTACAATGAGCAGTTCTTC. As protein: CASSHRDRDYNEQFF.